These 26 T cell receptor beta chains came from one sample sequenced in a study of T cell repertoires in cytomegalovirus infection. No antigen has been identified for these receptors. TCRdb analysed the reads with MiXCR anew, one entry per CDR3 protein. The table lists approximately 76,000 distinct CDR3 sequences, roughly a quarter of them singletons. The sequences come from CD8+ T cells from cultured PBMCs, collected from culture after CMV antigen stimulation. These receptors were collected from a human donor in good health (CMV status not recorded). Some clones in this sample may be carry-over from other donors' samples.

This clonotype was found many times. The rearrangement joins TRBV7-9 to TRBJ1-1, with 7 positions matching TRBD1. V dropped 5 bases and J dropped 5; count of bases not matched to a gene: 5. The CDR3 covers 13 residues. Germline V gene sequence: CDR1 SEHNR, CDR2 FQNEAQ (reference sequence). CDR3 amino acids: CASSPGTATEAFF. The CDR3 DNA reads TGTGCCAGCAGCCCTGGGACAGCTACTGAAGCTTTCTTT. The full variable domain, its missing parts supplied by reference TRBV7-9 and TRBJ1-1, is DTGVSQNPRHKITKRGQNVTFRCDPISEHNRLYWYRQTLGQGPEFLTYFQNEAQLEKSRLLSDRFSAERPKGSFSTLEIQRTEQGDSAMYLCASSPGTATEAFFGQGTRLTVV.

J is TRBJ1-5 and V is TRBV27; TRBD1 aligns across 9 bases. The length of the CDR3 is 14 residues. Trimming cost V 4 bases and J 6 bases; bases outside gene matches: 4. Germline CDR1 and CDR2: MNHEY and SMNVEV (reference sequence). The CDR3 reads CASSSNRGRQPQHF. The CDR3 nucleotides are TGTGCCAGCAGTTCTAACAGGGGGCGTCAGCCCCAGCATTTT.

This clonotype was counted a few times. The chain is built from TRBV7-6 and TRBJ1-2; 9 bases align to TRBD1. This CDR3 contains 15 residues. Germline loops: CDR1 SGHVS, CDR2 FNYEAQ. J gave up 2 bases and V 5 bases, and 6 bases lay outside the gene matches. Written as DNA, the CDR3 is TGTGCCAGCAGCCCCGGGACAGGGATCAACTATGGCTACACCTTC. Its translation: CASSPGTGINYGYTF.

V is TRBV9 and J is TRBJ1-5; no reliable D call. V was clipped by 0 bases and J by 4 bases, with 17 bases between them. Per the germline V gene, CDR1 is SGDLS and CDR2 is YYNGEE. The CDR3 extends over 17 amino acids. In DNA, the CDR3 is TGTGCCAGCAGCGTAGTGGGTCCAAAAACTAGGAATCAGCCCCAGCATTTT. Residues: CASSVVGPKTRNQPQHF. Full variable domain (remainder filled in from reference TRBV9 and TRBJ1-5): DSGVTQTPKHLITATGQRVTLRCSPRSGDLSVYWYQQSLDQGLQFLIQYYNGEERAKGNILERFSAQQFPDLHSELNLSSLELGDSALYFCASSVVGPKTRNQPQHFGDGTRLSIL.

This clonotype showed up many times. In DNA form, the CDR3 reads TGTGCCAGCAGCCAAGAACCCATAGCGGGGAACCAAGAGACCCAGTACTTC. Translated: CASSQEPIAGNQETQYF. This rearrangement joins TRBV14 to TRBJ2-5, with 8 bases matching TRBD2. The CDR3 sequence is 17 residues long. V shed 0 bases and J 0 bases; nucleotides not matched to a gene: 6. Germline CDR1 and CDR2: SGHDN and FVKESK.

This clonotype was detected ten times or more. This chain uses TRBV20-1 with TRBJ2-5; 8 positions match TRBD1. V lost 4 bases, J lost 5 bases, and 18 bases stayed unmatched. CDR3 length: 17 residues. CDR1 DFQATT and CDR2 SNEGSKA come from the germline V gene (reference sequence). CDR3 region: CSAKTLLDREVSETQYF. CDR3 nucleotides: TGCAGTGCTAAAACCCTATTGGACAGGGAGGTTTCTGAGACCCAGTACTTC.

CDR3 in amino acids: CSAPPGQGNNEQFF. CDR3 bases: TGCAGTGCGCCGCCGGGACAGGGGAATAATGAGCAGTTCTTC. This chain joins TRBV20-1 and TRBJ2-1, with TRBD1 identical over 10 bases. Germline CDR1 and CDR2: DFQATT and SNEGSKA (reference sequence). Trimming took 6 bases from V and 7 from J; bases not matched to a gene: 9. The CDR3 spans 14 residues.

This clonotype has a single count. The rearrangement joins TRBV9 to TRBJ2-1; no reliable D call. V was trimmed by 9 bases and J by 5 bases, leaving 9 bases between them. The germline V gene encodes CDR1 SGDLS and CDR2 YYNGEE. The CDR3 runs 11 residues. The CDR3 loop is CATGLNNEQFF. The CDR3 DNA reads as TGTGCCACGGGCCTGAACAATGAGCAGTTCTTC.

There are a few counts of this clonotype. V gene TRBV4-3 combines with J gene TRBJ1-4, with D tentatively TRBD1 (5 bases). Germline CDR1 and CDR2: LGHNA and YSLEER. V lost 6 bases and J 12 bases, leaving 26 bases between the germline ends. This CDR3 has 16 residues. The CDR3 DNA is TGCGCCAGCAGGGACAACGGGGTCGGCGCTGGAGTGGAACTGTTTTTT. Residues: CASRDNGVGAGVELFF.

This sequence joins TRBV4-3 and TRBJ2-1; 9 bases line up with TRBD1. The CDR3 contains 13 residues. With V trimmed by 4 bases and J by 6 bases, 1 base remained unmatched. Germline assignment: CDR1 LGHNA and CDR2 YSLEER. CDR3 sequence reads: CASSPTGGNEQFF. DNA for the CDR3: TGCGCCAGCAGCCCGACAGGGGGCAATGAGCAGTTCTTC.

The chain employs TRBV24-1 and TRBJ1-1; D uncertain. Germline CDR1 KGHDR, CDR2 SFDVKD. V lost 3 bases, J lost 6 bases, and 13 bases lay in between. The length of the CDR3 is 14 residues. In DNA, the CDR3 is TGTGCCACCAGTGATGGTACTCGGGGTGCTGAAGCTTTCTTT. Translating gives CATSDGTRGAEAFF.

This clonotype has just a few counts. The V call is TRBV6-6, the J call TRBJ2-1; D gene uncertain. V lost 2 bases to trimming and J lost 4 bases, with 6 bases between them. Germline CDR1 and CDR2: MNHNY and SVGAGI (reference sequence). This CDR3 region has 13 residues. CDR3: CASSYADYNEQFF. Written as DNA, the CDR3 is TGTGCCAGCAGTTACGCGGATTACAATGAGCAGTTCTTC.

The gene calls are TRBV6-2 or TRBV6-3 and TRBJ2-7; TRBD2 might be the D (5 bases). V dropped 4 bases and J dropped 7 bases, with 8 bases sitting between them. Germline lookup yields CDR1 MNHEY and CDR2 SVGEGT. This CDR3 has 11 residues. As DNA, the CDR3 is TGTGCCAGCAGTTCCTGGGAGGAGCAGTACTTC. Protein sequence: CASSSWEEQYF.

The chain recombines TRBV2 with TRBJ2-1, with a possible D match to TRBD1 (5 bases). V lost 3 bases and J lost 8, with 14 bases in between. The germline V gene has CDR1 SNHLY and CDR2 FYNNEI. This CDR3 has 14 amino acids. In DNA, the CDR3 is TGTGCCAGCAGTGATGGGGCTAGTCTCCATGAGCAGTTCTTC. Residues: CASSDGASLHEQFF.

Remarks on this clonotype: A much larger clone lies one base from this, so it may be a read error. The chain is built from TRBV6-2 or TRBV6-3 and TRBJ1-1; no definite D call. The CDR3 loop spans 16 amino acids. Germline lookup yields CDR1 MNHEY and CDR2 SVGEGT. The V end was cut by 6 bases, the J end by 2 bases, with 19 bases between. The CDR3 region is CASRYAVGMKNTEAFF. CDR3 DNA sequence: TGTGCCAGCAGGTATGCGGTTGGTATGAAAAACACTGAAGCTTTCTTT.

This clonotype was picked up many times. This chain uses TRBV5-6 with TRBJ1-1, with D hard to call. In germline, CDR1 is SGHDT, CDR2 YYEEEE. This CDR3 contains 13 residues. V was clipped by 4 bases and J by 4 bases, with 11 bases between them. CDR3: CASSPGGSTEAFF. The CDR3 coding sequence is TGTGCCAGCAGCCCGGGCGGGAGCACTGAAGCTTTCTTT. The variable domain in full, with the rest retrieved from reference TRBV5-6 and TRBJ1-1, is DAGVTQSPTHLIKTRGQQVTLRCSPKSGHDTVSWYQQALGQGPQFIFQYYEEEERQRGNFPDRFSGHQFPNYSSELNVNALLLGDSALYLCASSPGGSTEAFFGQGTRLTVV.

In its sample, this clonotype was seen many times. The chain recombines TRBV12-3 or TRBV12-4 with TRBJ1-2; 8 bases agree with TRBD1. The CDR3 consists of 13 residues. V gave up 5 bases and J gave up 7 bases; unmatched junction bases: 6. The CDR3 loop is CASSDTGGLGYTF. Written as DNA, the CDR3 is TGTGCCAGCAGTGACACAGGGGGTCTTGGCTACACCTTC.

This clonotype has a handful of counts. The V gene is TRBV11-2, the J gene TRBJ1-2; D remains ambiguous. The CDR3 is 16 residues long. V lost 5 bases and J lost 1, with 17 bases in between. Germline lookup yields CDR1 SGHAT and CDR2 FQNNGV. The CDR3 loop is CASSPRLLEFNYGYTF. DNA for the CDR3: TGTGCCAGCAGCCCCCGGTTGCTCGAATTTAACTATGGCTACACCTTC.

The chain has TRBV25-1 and TRBJ1-1, with D perhaps TRBD1 (5 bases). CDR3 size: 13 residues. Germline V gene sequence: CDR1 MGHDK, CDR2 SYGVNS. V was pared by 4 bases and J by 4 bases, with 10 bases between. DNA for the CDR3: TGTGCCAGCAGTGTTGGCGGGGCCACTGAAGCTTTCTTT. Residues: CASSVGGATEAFF. Full variable domain (rest looked up from reference TRBV25-1 and TRBJ1-1): EADIYQTPRYLVIGTGKKITLECSQTMGHDKMYWYQQDPGMELHLIHYSYGVNSTEKGDLSSESTVSRIRTEHFPLTLESARPSHTSQYLCASSVGGATEAFFGQGTRLTVV.

This clonotype was observed a few times. The V and J genes are TRBV30 and TRBJ1-2; no clear D. Between the trimmed V and J ends, which lost 2 bases and 4 bases, there was a span of 11 bases. The CDR3 covers 13 residues. Germline CDR1 and CDR2: GTSNPN and SVGIG (reference sequence). Here the CDR3 reads CAWSSEESYGYTF. Written as DNA, the CDR3 is TGTGCCTGGAGTAGTGAAGAGAGCTATGGCTACACCTTC.

The chain combines TRBV9 with TRBJ1-3; D uncertain. The CDR3 length is 13 residues. V was trimmed by 1 base and J by 2 bases, leaving 4 bases between them. Germline V gene lookup returns CDR1 SGDLS and CDR2 YYNGEE. The CDR3 region is CASSVKAGNTIYF. The CDR3 DNA sequence: TGTGCCAGCAGCGTAAAGGCTGGAAACACCATATATTTT. The whole variable domain, filled in from reference TRBV9 and TRBJ1-3, reads DSGVTQTPKHLITATGQRVTLRCSPRSGDLSVYWYQQSLDQGLQFLIQYYNGEERAKGNILERFSAQQFPDLHSELNLSSLELGDSALYFCASSVKAGNTIYFGEGSWLTVV.

This clonotype has a single count. The chain joins TRBV18 to TRBJ1-5; D unresolved. Trimming cost V 2 bases and J 1 base, with 15 bases left between them. The CDR3 has 17 residues. In germline, CDR1 is KGHSH, CDR2 LQKENI. The CDR3 region is CASSPARPHGSNQPQHF. CDR3 DNA: TGTGCCAGCTCACCAGCACGGCCACATGGGAGCAATCAGCCCCAGCATTTT.

The CDR3 region has the DNA TGTGCCAGCAGGGGCGTAGACAGCTCCGGGGAGCTGTTTTTT. Translated: CASRGVDSSGELFF. This chain joins TRBV6-4 and TRBJ2-2; a possible D gene is TRBD1 (5 bases). Trimming took off 6 bases at V and 6 bases at J, with 14 bases between the two ends. Germline CDR1 reads MRHNA; CDR2 reads SNTAGT. The CDR3 covers 14 residues.

V gene TRBV7-9 combines with J gene TRBJ1-2; 8 nucleotides agree with TRBD1. After removal of 5 bases from V and 5 bases from J, the junction contained 10 bases not matched to a gene. There are 15 residues in the CDR3. The V gene's germline CDR1 is SEHNR and CDR2 FQNEAQ (reference sequence). CDR3 amino acids: CASSPGTGAPYGYTF. For the CDR3, the DNA is TGTGCCAGCAGCCCCGGGACAGGCGCGCCGTATGGCTACACCTTC.

The chain uses TRBV19 and TRBJ1-1, with D uncertain. V gave up 4 bases and J gave up 5 bases, with 14 bases separating them. The CDR3 has 14 amino acids. Germline CDR1 LNHDA, CDR2 SQIVND (reference sequence). The CDR3, as DNA: TGTGCCAGTAGTAGAAGGACCACGGATACTGAAGCTTTCTTT. This encodes CASSRRTTDTEAFF.

This sequence joins TRBV12-3 or TRBV12-4 and TRBJ1-2; 8 bases match TRBD1. J lost 1 base, V lost 5 bases, and 9 bases had no gene match. The CDR3 sequence is 16 residues long. CDR3 bases: TGTGCCAGCAGTCCAGAGACAGGGGCGAGTAACTATGGCTACACCTTC. Encoded protein: CASSPETGASNYGYTF.